Each of the 17 T cell receptor beta chains below was sequenced from the same sample in a study of blood T cell repertoires in COVID-19. Repertoires were generated with immunoSEQ multiplex PCR, while TCRdb's copy carries only in-frame clones and drops some. The sample contains roughly 100,000 clones, approximately 84% of which appear only once. Material for sequencing was peripheral blood. These receptors all come from a man in his forties with active or convalescent COVID-19.

The V and J genes are TRBV27 and TRBJ1-3; D unclear. The V gene lost 3 bases and the J gene lost 7 bases, with 13 bases spanning the gap. Looked up from germline, CDR1 is MNHEY and CDR2 is SMNVEV (reference sequence). CDR3 length: 14 amino acids. Written as DNA, the CDR3 is TGTGCCAGCAGTTTGGGAGGGTATGGCAACACCATATATTTT. The encoded protein is CASSLGGYGNTIYF.

This clone was counted a few times. This chain joins TRBV6-5 and TRBJ2-1; 12 bases agree with TRBD2. The CDR3 runs 14 residues. The V gene end was trimmed by 7 bases and the J gene end by 9 bases; junction bases not matched to a gene: 7. The germline V gene encodes CDR1 MNHEY and CDR2 SVGAGI. DNA for the CDR3: TGTGCCAGCAACCTAGCGGGGGGGTTTGGTGAGCAGTTCTTC. Translating it yields CASNLAGGFGEQFF.

The chain combines TRBV3-1 (or the pseudogene TRBV3-2) with TRBJ2-7; D possibly corresponds to TRBD1 (7 bases). V lost 2 bases to trimming and J lost 3 bases, with 14 bases between them. The CDR3 has 15 residues. Germline CDR1 LGHDT, CDR2 YNNKEL (reference sequence). CDR3 loop: CASSQPGDRFYEQYF. CDR3 nucleotides: TGTGCCAGCAGCCAACCGGGGGACAGATTCTACGAGCAGTACTTC.

Of note for this clone: This likely comes from a read error, as the CDR3 has no conserved phenylalanine or tryptophan at its end. It is unclear where the CDR3 begins or ends on the DNA, so no DNA is shown, and the CDR3 is as TCRdb lists it. The chain is built from TRBV21-1 and TRBJ1-5; the D segment call TRBD1 is taken from the table without a DNA check. TRBV21-1 represents a pseudogene. The CDR3 is 16 residues long, counting both termini. This CDR3 is CASSKGRRTGPASFGG.

V gene TRBV18 combines with J gene TRBJ1-2; D gene uncertain. This CDR3 has 15 residues. V dropped 2 bases and J dropped 3 bases, with 13 bases sitting between them. The V gene's germline CDR1 is KGHSH and CDR2 LQKENI. The chain's CDR3 is CASSPSRVSDYGYTF. CDR3 nucleotides: TGTGCCAGCTCACCATCGAGGGTATCCGACTATGGCTACACCTTC.

The count of this clone is one. This chain links TRBV11-2 with TRBJ2-1; D not resolved. CDR1 is SGHAT, CDR2 FQNNGV, per germline. V gave up 1 base and J gave up 9 bases, with 7 bases separating them. The CDR3 loop spans 12 amino acids. In nucleotides, the CDR3 is TGTGCCAGCAGCTTAGTGGCAAGTGAGCAGTTCTTC. Its translation: CASSLVASEQFF.

The genes are TRBV7-9 and TRBJ2-7, with D tentatively TRBD2 (6 bases). Trimming shortened V by 5 bases and J by 0 bases, and 17 bases separated the two germline ends. This CDR3 region has 16 residues. CDR1 is SEHNR and CDR2 is FQNEAQ in the germline V gene (reference sequence). CDR3 in DNA: TGTGCCAGCAGCAGGAGGGACTCCCCGAGCTCCTACGAGCAGTACTTC. Protein sequence: CASSRRDSPSSYEQYF.

This clone occurred a few times. V and J are TRBV19 and TRBJ1-1; tentatively, D is TRBD1 (5 bases). CDR3 length: 14 residues. CDR1 is LNHDA, CDR2 SQIVND, per germline (reference sequence). Trimming shortened V by 7 bases and J by 0 bases, and 12 bases separated the two germline ends. Here the CDR3 DNA reads TGTGCCAGTACCTACAGGAGCCTGAACACTGAAGCTTTCTTT. Residues: CASTYRSLNTEAFF.

The sample holds a few counts of this clone. This rearrangement joins TRBV29-1 to TRBJ1-1; no clear D. Germline CDR1 SQVTM, CDR2 ANQGSEA. The CDR3 is 13 residues long. Between the trimmed V and J ends, which lost 1 base and 4 bases, there was a span of 10 bases. Here the CDR3 reads CSVEGRVGTEAFF. CDR3 in DNA: TGCAGCGTTGAAGGGAGGGTGGGCACTGAAGCTTTCTTT.

This rearrangement joins TRBV6-6 to TRBJ1-3; 7 nucleotides match TRBD1. This CDR3 contains 16 residues. Germline V CDR1 and CDR2: MNHNY, SVGAGI (reference sequence). The V and J ends lost 1 base and 2 bases, in that order; junction bases with no gene match: 5. The CDR3 sequence: CASSYLTGRTGNTIYF. The CDR3 coding sequence is TGTGCCAGCAGTTACTTGACAGGGAGAACTGGAAACACCATATATTTT.

Only one count was recorded for this clone. This chain connects TRBV6-5 to TRBJ2-4; TRBD1 aligns across 7 bases. Germline V gene sequence: CDR1 MNHEY, CDR2 SVGAGI. The CDR3 length is 15 residues. Trimming cost V 1 base and J 5 bases; bases outside gene matches: 5. CDR3 in DNA: TGTGCCAGCAGTTACTATCCGACAGGGCAAAACATTCAGTACTTC. It yields the protein CASSYYPTGQNIQYF.

The chain links TRBV7-2 to TRBJ2-1; 9 bases map to TRBD2. The CDR3 is 15 residues long. Germline CDR1 is SGHTA and CDR2 is FQGNSA. The junction had 6 bases not matched to a gene; V was cut back by 3 bases and J by 6 bases. CDR3 sequence reads: CASSFKGGGANEQFF. In DNA form, the CDR3 reads TGTGCCAGCAGCTTCAAGGGCGGGGGGGCCAATGAGCAGTTCTTC.

The chain carries TRBV30 and TRBJ1-1; D might be TRBD1 (6 bases). Germline CDR1 reads GTSNPN; CDR2 reads SVGIG (reference sequence). V was shortened by 2 bases and J by 4 bases, with 14 bases between the two germline ends. CDR3 length equals 14 residues. The CDR3 reads CAWSRDTGSTEAFF. The CDR3 region has the DNA TGTGCCTGGAGTCGGGACACGGGGAGCACTGAAGCTTTCTTT.

Only one count was recorded for this clone. The chain recombines TRBV27 with TRBJ1-4; D may be TRBD1 (5 bases). The V and J ends lost 5 bases and 10 bases respectively, with 17 bases between them. Germline-derived CDR1 and CDR2 are MNHEY and SMNVEV (reference sequence). The CDR3 loop spans 14 amino acids. CDR3 region: CASSPPPGQGKLFF. The CDR3, as DNA: TGTGCCAGCAGTCCACCCCCCGGGCAGGGAAAACTGTTTTTT.

This clone was observed a few times. The V call is TRBV3-1 (or the pseudogene TRBV3-2), the J call TRBJ1-1, with 9 bases matching TRBD1. CDR3 length equals 14 residues. V lost 1 base and J lost 5; bases outside the gene matches: 2. CDR1 is LGHDT and CDR2 is YNNKEL in the germline V gene (reference sequence). The CDR3 is CASSQAQGATEAFF. The CDR3 bases are TGTGCCAGCAGCCAAGCACAGGGGGCTACTGAAGCTTTCTTT.

CDR3 DNA: TGTGCCATCACCCGGACTAGCGGGATGTACAATGAGCAGTTCTTC. Its translation: CAITRTSGMYNEQFF. V usage is TRBV10-3 and J usage is TRBJ2-1; 12 positions agree with TRBD2. The CDR3 consists of 15 residues. V lost 7 bases and J lost 4; bases outside the gene matches: 5. Germline V gene data show CDR1 as ENHRY and CDR2 as SYGVKD.

V usage is TRBV12-3 or TRBV12-4 and J usage is TRBJ2-7; a weak D match, TRBD1 (5 bases). The CDR3 runs 11 residues. The germline V and J ends were trimmed by 6 bases and 7 bases, with 10 bases remaining between them. The CDR3 protein is CASRRRGEQYF. As DNA, the CDR3 is TGTGCCAGCAGGCGTAGGGGAGAGCAGTACTTC.